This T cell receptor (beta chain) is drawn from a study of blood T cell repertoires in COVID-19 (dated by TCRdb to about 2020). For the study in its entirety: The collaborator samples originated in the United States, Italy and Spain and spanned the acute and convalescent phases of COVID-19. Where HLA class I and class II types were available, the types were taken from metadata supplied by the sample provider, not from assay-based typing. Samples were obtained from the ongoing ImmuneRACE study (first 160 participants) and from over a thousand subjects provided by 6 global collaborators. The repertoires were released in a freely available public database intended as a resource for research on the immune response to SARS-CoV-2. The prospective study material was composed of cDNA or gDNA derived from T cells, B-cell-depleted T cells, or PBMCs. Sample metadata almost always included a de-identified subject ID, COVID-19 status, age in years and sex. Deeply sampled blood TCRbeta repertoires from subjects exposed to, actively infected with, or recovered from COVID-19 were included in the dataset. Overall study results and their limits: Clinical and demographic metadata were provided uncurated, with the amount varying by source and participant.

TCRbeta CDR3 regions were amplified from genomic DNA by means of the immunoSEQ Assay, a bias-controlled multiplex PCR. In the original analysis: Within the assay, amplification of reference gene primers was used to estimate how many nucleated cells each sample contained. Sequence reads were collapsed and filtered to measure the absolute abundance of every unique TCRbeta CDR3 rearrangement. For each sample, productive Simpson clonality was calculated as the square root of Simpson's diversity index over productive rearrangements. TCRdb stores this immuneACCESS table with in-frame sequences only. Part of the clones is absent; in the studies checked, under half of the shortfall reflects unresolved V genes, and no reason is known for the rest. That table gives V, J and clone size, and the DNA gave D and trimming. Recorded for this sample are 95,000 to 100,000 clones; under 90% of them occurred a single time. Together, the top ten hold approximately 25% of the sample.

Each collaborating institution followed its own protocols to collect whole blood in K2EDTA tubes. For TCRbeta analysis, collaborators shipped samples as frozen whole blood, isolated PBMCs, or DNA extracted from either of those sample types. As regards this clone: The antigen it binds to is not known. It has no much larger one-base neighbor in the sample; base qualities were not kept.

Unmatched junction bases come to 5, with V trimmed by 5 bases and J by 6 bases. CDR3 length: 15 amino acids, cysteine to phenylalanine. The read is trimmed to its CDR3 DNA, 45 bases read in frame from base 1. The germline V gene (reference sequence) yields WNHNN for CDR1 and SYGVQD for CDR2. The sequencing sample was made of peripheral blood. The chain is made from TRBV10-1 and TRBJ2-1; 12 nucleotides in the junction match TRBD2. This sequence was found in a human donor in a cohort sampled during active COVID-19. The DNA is TGCGCCAGCAGTTCCGGGACTAGCGGGTCCAATGAGCAGTTCTTC. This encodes CASSSGTSGSNEQFF.